This T cell receptor beta chain was identified in a study of blood T cell repertoires in COVID-19. Across the whole study: Acute and convalescent COVID-19 samples came from the United States, Italy and Spain. T cells, B-cell-depleted T cells, or PBMCs supplied cDNA or gDNA.

Adults between roughly 18 and 90 years of age took part from 20 to 25 US areas. Cohorts were assigned according to the clinical history that participants reported. V was trimmed by 1 base and J by 0 bases, leaving 13 bases between them. Germline lookup yields CDR1 SGHTA and CDR2 FQGNSA. The CDR3 length is 16 residues. Profiling relied on immunoSEQ multiplex PCR, and the TCRdb table lists in-frame clones only, not all of them. This table holds about 140,000 clones, approximately 88% found once. This TCR derives from a man between 35 and 55 years old with acute COVID-19. The chain uses TRBV7-2 and TRBJ2-7, with D maybe TRBD1 (6 bases). The source material was PBMCs or T cells enriched from blood (not recorded which). In nucleotides, the CDR3 is TGTGCCAGCAGCTTAGGGGCTCAGGGGATCTCCTACGAGCAGTACTTC. Translating it yields CASSLGAQGISYEQYF.